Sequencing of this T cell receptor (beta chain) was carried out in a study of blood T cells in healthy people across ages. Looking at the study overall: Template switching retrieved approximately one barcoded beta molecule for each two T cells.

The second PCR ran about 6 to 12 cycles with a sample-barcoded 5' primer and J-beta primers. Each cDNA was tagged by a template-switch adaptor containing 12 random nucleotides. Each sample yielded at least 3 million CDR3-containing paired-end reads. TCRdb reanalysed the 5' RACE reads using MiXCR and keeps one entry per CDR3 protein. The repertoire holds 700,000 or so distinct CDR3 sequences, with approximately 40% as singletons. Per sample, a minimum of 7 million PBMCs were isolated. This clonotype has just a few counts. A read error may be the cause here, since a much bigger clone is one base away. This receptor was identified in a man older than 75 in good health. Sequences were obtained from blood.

The CDR3 sequence: CSGRDRGNYNEQYF. The CDR3 nucleotides read TGCAGCGGTCGGGACAGGGGGAATTACAATGAGCAGTACTTC. This rearrangement joins TRBV29-1 to TRBJ2-5, with 11 bases that match TRBD1. V gave up 7 bases and J gave up 11 bases; unmatched junction bases: 15. This CDR3 has 14 residues. Germline loops: CDR1 SQVTM, CDR2 ANQGSEA.